These 26 T cell receptor beta chains share one sample of origin, sequenced in a study of T cell responses to AZD1222 COVID-19 vaccine. The repertoire was sequenced with immunoSEQ multiplex PCR; TCRdb's copy has only in-frame clones and lacks some. This table has roughly 180,000 clones, roughly 94% appearing once. The input for sequencing was peripheral blood, taken 28 days after the second AZD1222 dose. The receptor set was obtained from an adult who received the AZD1222 COVID-19 vaccine.

This clone was detected once. The chain employs TRBV29-1 and TRBJ1-1; TRBD1 is a possible D gene (6 bases). Trimming took off 8 bases at V and 3 bases at J, with 13 bases between the two ends. The CDR3 loop spans 12 amino acids. CDR1 SQVTM and CDR2 ANQGSEA come from the germline V gene. CDR3 sequence: CSTKDRHTEAFF. CDR3 in DNA: TGCAGCACCAAGGACAGACACACTGAAGCTTTCTTT.

A single count supports this clone. V usage is TRBV7-2 and J usage is TRBJ1-2; perhaps TRBD1 as D (5 bases). Germline CDR1 and CDR2: SGHTA and FQGNSA. Trimming took 3 bases from V and 4 from J, leaving 9 bases between them. The length of the CDR3 is 13 residues. The CDR3 is CASSLRGTYGYTF. CDR3 DNA sequence: TGTGCCAGCAGCTTGAGGGGAACCTATGGCTACACCTTC.

V usage is TRBV28 and J usage is TRBJ1-2; perhaps TRBD1 as D (6 bases). Germline-derived CDR1 and CDR2 are MDHEN and SYDVKM. V was trimmed by 7 bases and J by 4 bases, leaving 16 bases between them. The CDR3 covers 14 residues. The CDR3 coding sequence is TGTGCCAGCAACGAATCTGGACAGATCTATGGCTACACCTTC. This codes for CASNESGQIYGYTF.

A single count supports this clone. The chain joins TRBV10-1 to TRBJ2-7, with D possibly called TRBD1 or TRBD2 (5 bases each). Per germline, CDR1 WNHNN and CDR2 SYGVQD (reference sequence). The CDR3 is 14 residues long. Trimming took 5 bases from V and 3 from J, leaving 14 bases between them. The CDR3 DNA reads as TGCGCCAGCAGTAAGGAAGCAGGGAGCTACGAGCAGTACTTC. It specifies CASSKEAGSYEQYF.

V usage is TRBV5-6 and J usage is TRBJ1-6, with D possibly being TRBD1 (5 bases). The V gene lost 0 bases and the J gene lost 10 bases, with 14 bases spanning the gap. Germline V CDR1 and CDR2: SGHDT, YYEEEE. This CDR3 contains 15 residues. This CDR3 is CASSLASAGRSPLHF. CDR3 nucleotides: TGTGCCAGCAGCTTGGCGTCAGCAGGGCGCTCACCCCTCCACTTT.

This chain links TRBV18 with TRBJ1-5; 8 bases are a match to TRBD1. The germline V gene has CDR1 KGHSH and CDR2 LQKENI. Trimming at V came to 3 bases and at J to 6 bases, leaving 7 bases not matched to a gene. CDR3 size: 15 residues. The CDR3 DNA is TGTGCCAGCTCACCGGACTACAGGGGGACTCAGCCCCAGCATTTT. Translated, it gives CASSPDYRGTQPQHF.

V is TRBV7-3 and J is TRBJ2-1; TRBD1 is a possible D gene (6 bases). Germline-derived CDR1 and CDR2 are SGHTA and FQGTGA. The V end was cut by 5 bases, the J end by 15 bases, with 17 bases between. CDR3 length equals 12 residues. The CDR3 DNA is TGTGCCAGCAGCCTGGAACAGGGCCCGTGGTTCTTC. It yields the protein CASSLEQGPWFF. Drawing the rest from reference TRBV7-3 and TRBJ2-1, the complete variable domain is GAGVSQTPSNKVTEKGKYVELRCDPISGHTALYWYRQSLGQGPEFLIYFQGTGAADDSGLPNDRFFAVRPEGSVSTLKIQRTERGDSAVYLCASSLEQGPWFFGPGTRLTVL.

This sequence joins TRBV18 and TRBJ1-6, with D perhaps TRBD1 (6 bases). The germline V gene encodes CDR1 KGHSH and CDR2 LQKENI. V was shortened by 2 bases and J by 8 bases, with 13 bases between the two germline ends. The length of the CDR3 is 15 residues. Here the CDR3 DNA reads TGTGCCAGCTCACCAGGGGGCGTGGCGGATTCACCCCTCCACTTT. Amino acid sequence: CASSPGGVADSPLHF.

CDR3 loop: CASSEALIQYYEQYF. CDR3 DNA: TGTGCCAGCAGTGAGGCCTTAATTCAATACTACGAGCAGTACTTC. V and J are TRBV2 and TRBJ2-7; no clear D gene. The CDR3 extends over 15 amino acids. V gave up 3 bases and J gave up 3 bases, with 15 bases separating them. Germline V gene data show CDR1 as SNHLY and CDR2 as FYNNEI.

This chain links TRBV28 with TRBJ2-1; 7 bases agree with TRBD2. Trimming took 8 bases from V and 3 from J; bases not matched to a gene: 4. This CDR3 spans 13 amino acids. The germline gives CDR1 MDHEN, CDR2 SYDVKM. Here the CDR3 DNA reads TGTGCCAGCCTGGCGGGAGTCTACAATGAGCAGTTCTTC. Encoded protein: CASLAGVYNEQFF. Filled out from reference TRBV28 and TRBJ2-1, the complete variable domain reads DVKVTQSSRYLVKRTGEKVFLECVQDMDHENMFWYRQDPGLGLRLIYFSYDVKMKEKGDIPEGYSVSREKKERFSLILESASTNQTSMYLCASLAGVYNEQFFGPGTRLTVL.

In its sample, this clone was seen once. The V call is TRBV6-5, the J call TRBJ1-6; tentative D call: TRBD1 (5 bases). Germline V gene data show CDR1 as MNHEY and CDR2 as SVGAGI. V was clipped by 3 bases and J by 7 bases, with 16 bases between them. CDR3 size: 16 residues. Here the CDR3 reads CASSYYGGVYNSPLHF. The CDR3 DNA reads TGTGCCAGCAGTTATTATGGGGGAGTCTACAATTCACCCCTCCACTTT.

The genes are TRBV15 and TRBJ2-1, with D unresolved. Trimming left V 2 bases short and J 6 bases short, with 5 bases between. The CDR3 is 12 amino acids. Germline V gene data show CDR1 as LNHNV and CDR2 as YYDKDF (reference sequence). CDR3 bases: TGTGCCACCAGCAGAAGGAGCAATGAGCAGTTCTTC. Encoded protein: CATSRRSNEQFF.

This clone showed up just once. The chain is built from TRBV5-4 and TRBJ2-7; the D call may be TRBD1 or TRBD2 (5 bases each). V was shortened by 0 bases and J by 7 bases, with 11 bases between the two germline ends. CDR1 and CDR2 from the germline V gene are SGHNT and YYREEE (reference sequence). CDR3 length: 13 amino acids. The CDR3: CASSLGWDREQYF. The CDR3, as DNA: TGTGCCAGCAGCTTGGGTTGGGACCGAGAGCAGTACTTC.

The chain carries TRBV7-3 and TRBJ1-1, with 10 positions matching TRBD1. V lost 5 bases to trimming and J lost 4 bases; unmatched junction nucleotides: 16. CDR3 length: 18 residues. Germline assignment: CDR1 SGHTA and CDR2 FQGTGA. This chain's CDR3 is CASSPRGTGARGGTEAFF. The CDR3 bases are TGTGCCAGCAGCCCTCGCGGGACAGGGGCTCGGGGGGGCACTGAAGCTTTCTTT.

In DNA, the CDR3 is TGCAGTGCTAGCAGGGTGGAAGGCTACACCTTC. This sequence encodes CSASRVEGYTF. The chain is built from TRBV20-1 and TRBJ1-2, with D perhaps matching TRBD1 (5 bases). Trimming left V 3 bases short and J 8 bases short, with 10 bases between. CDR3 length: 11 amino acids. Germline CDR1 DFQATT, CDR2 SNEGSKA (reference sequence).

V gene TRBV9 combines with J gene TRBJ2-3; 10 bases agree with TRBD2. Germline V gives CDR1 SGDLS, CDR2 YYNGEE. With V trimmed by 0 bases and J by 0 bases, 1 base remained unmatched. This CDR3 has 16 amino acids. CDR3 nucleotides: TGTGCCAGCAGCGTAGGGACTAGCGGAAGCACAGATACGCAGTATTTT. It specifies CASSVGTSGSTDTQYF.

This chain joins TRBV29-1 and TRBJ1-1, with no clear D. The germline V and J ends were trimmed by 1 base and 11 bases, with 11 bases remaining between them. The germline CDR1 and CDR2 sequences are SQVTM and ANQGSEA. The CDR3 extends over 11 amino acids. CDR3 residues: CSVEVMAQAFF. CDR3 DNA: TGCAGCGTTGAAGTGATGGCACAGGCTTTCTTT.

The rearrangement uses TRBV28 and TRBJ1-5, with 8 positions matching TRBD1. The V and J ends lost 3 bases and 5 bases, in that order; junction bases with no gene match: 18. From germline, CDR1 is MDHEN and CDR2 SYDVKM. This CDR3 spans 19 amino acids. This CDR3 is CASSLGYGQGAMRYQPQHF. CDR3 sequence (DNA): TGTGCCAGCAGTTTGGGATATGGTCAGGGGGCAATGCGCTATCAGCCCCAGCATTTT.

The gene calls are TRBV12-5 and TRBJ1-6; the D gene is possibly TRBD1 (6 bases). Germline V CDR1 and CDR2: LGHNT, FRNRAP. V lost 0 bases and J 4 bases, leaving 22 bases between the germline ends. The CDR3 covers 20 residues. The CDR3 DNA sequence: TGTGCTAGTGGTTTGGTACAAAGGGGGGGAATTAGACCATATAATTCACCCCTCCACTTT. Amino acids: CASGLVQRGGIRPYNSPLHF.

The chain links TRBV5-1 to TRBJ2-2; 7 nucleotides match TRBD1. The CDR3 length is 15 residues. The J segment lost 1 base and the V segment lost 7 bases, leaving 7 bases of the junction unmatched. Germline CDR1 and CDR2: SGHRS and YFSETQ. In nucleotides, the CDR3 is TGCGCCAGCTATCTCGGGACAGTGAACACCGGGGAGCTGTTTTTT. Amino acids: CASYLGTVNTGELFF.

The chain recombines TRBV9 with TRBJ2-3; D is possibly TRBD2 (6 bases). Trimming took off 3 bases at V and 2 bases at J, with 16 bases between the two ends. The CDR3 contains 16 residues. In germline, CDR1 is SGDLS, CDR2 YYNGEE. Written as DNA, the CDR3 is TGTGCCAGCAGCGAAGACCCGGGACTCAACACAGATACGCAGTATTTT. It codes for CASSEDPGLNTDTQYF.

This chain connects TRBV6-7 to TRBJ1-4; D is unclear. TRBV6-7 is filed as an ORF, its function uncertain. V lost 7 bases to trimming and J lost 4 bases, with 10 bases between them. This CDR3 spans 13 amino acids. Here the CDR3 reads CASNDGDNEKLFF. CDR3 DNA sequence: TGTGCCAGCAATGACGGGGATAATGAAAAACTGTTTTTT.

The chain recombines TRBV6-5 with TRBJ1-1; 8 positions match TRBD1. This CDR3 spans 13 amino acids. The germline V gene has CDR1 MNHEY and CDR2 SVGAGI. The V and J ends lost 6 bases and 4 bases, in that order; junction bases with no gene match: 4. The DNA of the CDR3 is TGTGCCAGCAGGATAACAGGGGGCACTGAAGCTTTCTTT. This translates into CASRITGGTEAFF.

The chain is built from TRBV7-6 and TRBJ2-2; D call uncertain. Germline values: CDR1 SGHVS, CDR2 FNYEAQ. Trimming stripped 6 bases from V and 6 bases from J, with 8 bases between. The CDR3 runs 12 residues. CDR3 in amino acids: CASSEAPGELFF. The CDR3 DNA is TGTGCCAGCAGTGAAGCGCCCGGGGAGCTGTTTTTT.

The chain joins TRBV9 to TRBJ2-2; 8 bases line up with TRBD2. V trimming: 0 bases; J trimming: 4 bases; junction bases outside the gene matches: 2. CDR1 and CDR2 from the germline V gene are SGDLS and YYNGEE. The CDR3 totals 15 residues. CDR3 DNA: TGTGCCAGCAGCGTAGGACTAGCGAGCACCGGGGAGCTGTTTTTT. Its translation is CASSVGLASTGELFF.

The chain employs TRBV19 and TRBJ1-4; D gene ambiguous. Between the trimmed V and J ends, which lost 3 bases and 11 bases, there was a span of 16 bases. The CDR3 is 14 amino acids. In germline, CDR1 is LNHDA, CDR2 SQIVND (reference sequence). The DNA of the CDR3 is TGTGCCAGTAGTATCCCGGGGTCCTATGGGAAACTGTTTTTT. The encoded protein is CASSIPGSYGKLFF.